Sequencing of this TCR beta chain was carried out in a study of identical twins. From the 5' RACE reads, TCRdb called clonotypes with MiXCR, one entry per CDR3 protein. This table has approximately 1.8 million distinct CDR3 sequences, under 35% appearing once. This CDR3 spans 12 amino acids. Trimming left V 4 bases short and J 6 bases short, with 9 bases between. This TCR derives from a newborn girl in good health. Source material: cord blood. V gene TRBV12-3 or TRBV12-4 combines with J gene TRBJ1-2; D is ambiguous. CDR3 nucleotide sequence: TGTGCCAGCAGTTCTGGACCTGATGGCTACACCTTC. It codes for CASSSGPDGYTF.